This entry lists 6 T cell receptor beta chains sequenced from one sample in a study of blood T cell repertoires in COVID-19. Profiled with immunoSEQ multiplex PCR; TCRdb holds only in-frame clones, not every one. The sample lists 190,000 or so clones; about 88% were seen once. The sample consisted of PBMCs or T cells enriched from blood (not recorded which). The receptors stem from a woman aged 25 to 45 who had been exposed to COVID-19.

The V call is TRBV19, the J call TRBJ1-2, with 9 bases that match TRBD1. Trimming at V came to 5 bases and at J to 2 bases, leaving 12 bases not matched to a gene. Germline-derived CDR1 and CDR2 are LNHDA and SQIVND (reference sequence). The CDR3 consists of 17 residues. CDR3 sequence (DNA): TGTGCCAGTAGTCATTGGCGGGACAGGGAAGGGAACTATGGCTACACCTTC. It yields the protein CASSHWRDREGNYGYTF.

As to this clone: The same CDR3 also results from other DNA sequences found in this sample. The chain uses TRBV3-1 (or the pseudogene TRBV3-2) and TRBJ1-2; maybe TRBD1 (5 bases). The CDR3 contains 13 residues. The V gene lost 3 bases and the J gene lost 5 bases, with 10 bases spanning the gap. Germline V gene sequence: CDR1 LGHDT, CDR2 YNNKEL (reference sequence). The chain's CDR3 is CASSHDQGYGYTF. The CDR3, as DNA: TGTGCCAGCAGCCACGATCAGGGATATGGCTACACCTTC.

The J gene is TRBJ1-2, the V gene TRBV4-1, with D unclear. Trimming took off 0 bases at V and 4 bases at J, with 9 bases between the two ends. This CDR3 is built from 14 residues. Germline CDR1 is MGHRA and CDR2 is YSYEKL. The CDR3 reads CASSQDRAGYGYTF. In DNA, the CDR3 is TGCGCCAGCAGCCAAGATAGGGCGGGCTATGGCTACACCTTC.

This clone was detected only a few times. This sample includes further DNA sequences coding for the same CDR3. This rearrangement joins TRBV4-1 to TRBJ2-7; D remains ambiguous. Trimming stripped 2 bases from V and 5 bases from J, with 7 bases between. The CDR3 runs 12 residues. The germline gives CDR1 MGHRA, CDR2 YSYEKL. CDR3 DNA: TGCGCCAGCAGCCAATCCCCCGACGAGCAGTACTTC. Its translation: CASSQSPDEQYF.

The V and J genes are TRBV24-1 and TRBJ2-7; TRBD2 agrees at 8 bases. Germline V CDR1 and CDR2: KGHDR, SFDVKD. The CDR3 has 14 amino acids. The trim removed 10 bases at V and 0 bases at J, leaving 7 bases unmatched. The CDR3 here is CATSRGGSSYEQYF. CDR3 in DNA: TGTGCCACATCCCGGGGGGGGAGCTCCTACGAGCAGTACTTC.

The CDR3, as DNA: TGTGCCAGCAGCCAAGGACTAGCGGGGGCCCCCAGGGAATTCTTC. Translating it yields CASSQGLAGAPREFF. The V call is TRBV3-1 (or the pseudogene TRBV3-2), the J call TRBJ2-1; 12 nucleotides agree with TRBD2. The CDR3 consists of 15 residues. In germline, CDR1 is LGHDT, CDR2 YNNKEL (reference sequence). V was clipped by 1 base and J by 16 bases; unmatched bases: 11.